Shown below are 27 T cell receptor beta chains from a single sample sequenced in a study of blood T cells in healthy people across ages. Combining a sample-barcoded 5' primer with a J-beta primer mix, a second PCR ran for roughly 6 to 12 cycles. TCRdb used MiXCR to reprocess the 5' RACE reads, holding one entry per CDR3 protein. This table holds about 780,000 distinct CDR3 sequences, about 46% found once. The sequencing sample was made of blood. Receptors originate from an elderly man in good health.

V is TRBV7-9 and J is TRBJ2-7; D might be TRBD1 (6 bases). This CDR3 has 16 amino acids. Germline V gives CDR1 SEHNR, CDR2 FQNEAQ (reference sequence). The V end was cut by 0 bases, the J end by 6 bases, with 18 bases between. For the CDR3, the DNA is TGTGCCAGCAGCTTAGCTGCGGCAGGGGAAGGGGGCGAGCAGTACTTC. Its translation is CASSLAAAGEGGEQYF.

A few counts support this clonotype. V gene TRBV28 combines with J gene TRBJ2-7, with 9 positions matching TRBD1. V shed 5 bases and J 2 bases; nucleotides not matched to a gene: 7. CDR3 length equals 15 residues. From germline, CDR1 is MDHEN and CDR2 SYDVKM. CDR3 amino acids: CASSIRQGEAYEQYF. DNA for the CDR3: TGTGCCAGCAGTATCCGACAGGGGGAAGCCTACGAGCAGTACTTC.

The V and J genes are TRBV25-1 and TRBJ2-3; possibly TRBD2 for D (5 bases). This CDR3 has 16 residues. The V end was cut by 2 bases, the J end by 1 base, with 13 bases between. The germline CDR1 and CDR2 sequences are MGHDK and SYGVNS. The CDR3 bases are TGTGCCAGCAGTGAAAGCTGGCGGGTTGGCACAGATACGCAGTATTTT. The encoded protein is CASSESWRVGTDTQYF.

CDR3 sequence (DNA): TGTGCCAGCACCCTGAATGAGCCTGTCTACACCTTC. Its translation: CASTLNEPVYTF. This chain links TRBV12-3 or TRBV12-4 with TRBJ1-2; D is undetermined. The V end was cut by 7 bases, the J end by 10 bases, with 16 bases between. The CDR3 contains 12 residues.

The gene calls are TRBV5-1 and TRBJ2-5; 7 positions agree with TRBD2. CDR3 size: 16 residues. V was pared by 4 bases and J by 3 bases, with 12 bases of the junction left unmatched. Per the germline V gene, CDR1 is SGHRS and CDR2 is YFSETQ. The CDR3: CASSDPRGGMKETQYF. In DNA form, the CDR3 reads TGCGCCAGCAGCGACCCCCGGGGAGGGATGAAAGAGACCCAGTACTTC.

This rearrangement joins TRBV6-1 to TRBJ2-6; D not certain. The CDR3 loop spans 15 amino acids. The germline V gene encodes CDR1 MNHNS and CDR2 SASEGT. V lost 7 bases to trimming and J lost 0 bases, with 10 bases between them. The CDR3 DNA reads as TGTGCCAGCACAAAAGGAAGCTCTGGGGCCAACGTCCTGACTTTC. This translates into CASTKGSSGANVLTF.

The chain joins TRBV7-2 to TRBJ1-1; D remains unclear. Germline assignment: CDR1 SGHTA and CDR2 FQGNSA. V was cut by 5 bases and J by 1 base, with 14 bases left in between. The CDR3 is 15 amino acids. The CDR3 loop reads CASSVPTGPNTEAFF. The CDR3 DNA reads as TGTGCCAGCAGCGTCCCCACGGGCCCGAACACTGAAGCTTTCTTT.

This clonotype was observed a handful of times. The V and J genes are TRBV20-1 and TRBJ2-7, with D possibly being TRBD1 (6 bases). With 6 bases removed from V and 3 bases from J, the gap between germline ends came to 15 bases. Looked up from germline, CDR1 is DFQATT and CDR2 is SNEGSKA (reference sequence). This CDR3 spans 13 amino acids. CDR3 residues: CSAWDTAGYEQYF. DNA of the CDR3: TGCAGTGCCTGGGACACGGCGGGCTACGAGCAGTACTTC.

Of note for this clonotype: A much more abundant neighbour one base away suggests this may be a read error. The V and J genes are TRBV12-3 or TRBV12-4 and TRBJ2-1; D is possibly TRBD2 (6 bases). The CDR3 extends over 14 amino acids. CDR3 nucleotides: TGTGCCAGCAGTCCCACCGGGGGTTACAATAAGCAGTTCTTC. Translating it yields CASSPTGGYNKQFF.

The CDR3 region is CASSINGFNEQFF. The CDR3 region has the DNA TGTGCCAGCAGCATAAATGGTTTCAATGAGCAGTTCTTC. The gene calls are TRBV7-2 and TRBJ2-1; D ambiguous. V was pared by 5 bases and J by 6 bases, with 11 bases between. The CDR3 consists of 13 residues. Germline values: CDR1 SGHTA, CDR2 FQGNSA.

Concerning this clonotype: One end of the junction varies from germline; a read error may be responsible. The chain links TRBV5-1 to TRBJ2-3; D not certain. In germline, CDR1 is SGHRS, CDR2 YFSETQ. This CDR3 comprises 12 residues. CDR3 region: CASSHSTDAQYF. The DNA for the CDR3 is TGCGCCAGCAGCCATAGCACAGATGCGCAGTATTTT.

The rearrangement joins TRBV20-1 to TRBJ2-3; TRBD2 might be the D (6 bases). V was cut by 3 bases and J by 0 bases, with 19 bases left in between. Germline-derived CDR1 and CDR2 are DFQATT and SNEGSKA (reference sequence). This CDR3 has 17 residues. Here the CDR3 reads CSASTAGPQTSTDTQYF. CDR3 sequence (DNA): TGCAGTGCTAGTACTGCGGGACCTCAGACTAGCACAGATACGCAGTATTTT.

V usage is TRBV24-1 and J usage is TRBJ2-5, with 9 bases matching TRBD1. CDR1 is KGHDR and CDR2 is SFDVKD in the germline V gene. Germline trimming cut 7 bases from V and 1 base from J; bases unmatched to any gene: 3. The CDR3 has 14 residues. The CDR3 is CATSGQGIQETQYF. CDR3 DNA: TGTGCCACCAGCGGACAGGGGATCCAAGAGACCCAGTACTTC.

Turning to this clonotype: The junction departs from the called germline gene at one end, perhaps through a read error. V usage is TRBV28 and J usage is TRBJ1-2, with D tentatively TRBD1 (6 bases). The CDR3 is 11 residues long. CDR1 is MDHEN, CDR2 SYDVKM, per germline. The CDR3 bases are TGTACCAGCGGCCGGGGGGGCACCTACACCTTC. This sequence encodes CTSGRGGTYTF.

This clonotype has more than one count but fewer than ten. The chain is built from TRBV28 and TRBJ2-7, with D possibly called TRBD1 or TRBD2 (5 bases each). This CDR3 has 13 amino acids. V lost 5 bases, J lost 6 bases, and 14 bases lay in between. The germline CDR1 and CDR2 sequences are MDHEN and SYDVKM. CDR3 in DNA: TGTGCCAGCAGTGGGGCGGGTGTACCCGAGCAGTACTTC. This sequence encodes CASSGAGVPEQYF. Using reference TRBV28 and TRBJ2-7 for the parts outside the CDR3, the full variable domain is DVKVTQSSRYLVKRTGEKVFLECVQDMDHENMFWYRQDPGLGLRLIYFSYDVKMKEKGDIPEGYSVSREKKERFSLILESASTNQTSMYLCASSGAGVPEQYFGPGTRLTVT.

CDR3 protein: CATSAGLAGGTDTQYF. The CDR3 nucleotides are TGTGCCACCAGTGCGGGACTAGCGGGAGGCACAGATACGCAGTATTTT. V and J are TRBV24-1 and TRBJ2-3, with 14 bases aligning to TRBD2. In germline, CDR1 is KGHDR, CDR2 SFDVKD. Unmatched junction bases numbered 1, after V lost 5 bases and J lost 1 base. CDR3 length equals 16 residues.

This clonotype was recorded once. CDR3 loop: CAISKAGGTGNEQYF. CDR3 sequence (DNA): TGTGCCATCAGTAAAGCTGGCGGGACAGGGAATGAGCAGTACTTC. The chain couples TRBV10-3 to TRBJ2-5; the match to TRBD1 covers 9 bases. The germline CDR1 and CDR2 sequences are ENHRY and SYGVKD. The CDR3 is made up of 15 amino acids. V lost 5 bases, J lost 11 bases, and 15 bases stayed unmatched.

This clonotype showed up just once. The CDR3, as DNA: TGTGCCAGCAGTGAAGCGTCCCAGCGGGGTGAGCAGTTCTTC. Translated, it gives CASSEASQRGEQFF. The genes are TRBV2 and TRBJ2-1, with TRBD2 identical over 7 bases. Per germline, CDR1 SNHLY and CDR2 FYNNEI. The CDR3 totals 14 residues. V was pared by 0 bases and J by 9 bases, with 5 bases of the junction left unmatched.

The J gene is TRBJ2-5, the V gene TRBV27; 7 bases match TRBD1. The CDR3 runs 13 residues. J lost 11 bases, V lost 5 bases, and 11 bases had no gene match. The germline CDR1 and CDR2 sequences are MNHEY and SMNVEV (reference sequence). This CDR3 is CASSRDSYYGQYF. The CDR3 DNA sequence: TGTGCCAGCAGTAGGGACAGTTACTACGGGCAGTACTTC.

The chain uses TRBV12-3 or TRBV12-4 and TRBJ2-6; no firm D call. This CDR3 has 15 amino acids. Trimming removed 3 bases at V and 5 bases at J, with 11 bases between. In DNA form, the CDR3 reads TGTGCCAGCAGTTTTCAGGCCAGGCGGGCCAACGTCCTGACTTTC. Protein sequence: CASSFQARRANVLTF.

The genes are TRBV5-4 and TRBJ2-4, with 11 bases that match TRBD1. There are 18 residues in the CDR3. The V gene's germline CDR1 is SGHNT and CDR2 YYREEE (reference sequence). The V segment lost 3 bases and the J segment 3 bases; nucleotides outside the gene matches: 11. The CDR3 DNA follows: TGTGCCAGCAGCTACTTGGGACAGGGGGGGATTGGCAAAAACATTCAGTACTTC. Protein product: CASSYLGQGGIGKNIQYF.

This clonotype came up a few times. The genes are TRBV12-3 or TRBV12-4 and TRBJ2-5, with D perhaps TRBD1 (5 bases). Trimming left V 6 bases short and J 13 bases short, with 21 bases between. This CDR3 is 13 amino acids long. This chain's CDR3 is CASSAERQGRRYF. CDR3 DNA sequence: TGTGCCAGCAGCGCCGAACGTCAGGGAAGGCGGTACTTC.

The V call is TRBV20-1, the J call TRBJ2-7; maybe TRBD1 (5 bases). V was shortened by 7 bases and J by 1 base, with 11 bases between the two germline ends. Germline assignment: CDR1 DFQATT and CDR2 SNEGSKA (reference sequence). CDR3 size: 12 residues. CDR3 amino acids: CSVKGPSYEQYF. CDR3 coding DNA: TGCAGTGTTAAGGGGCCATCCTACGAGCAGTACTTC.

The rearrangement links TRBV9 to TRBJ1-1; D gene uncertain. CDR3 length: 15 residues. Germline V gene sequence: CDR1 SGDLS, CDR2 YYNGEE. V gave up 4 bases and J gave up 5 bases, with 18 bases separating them. The CDR3 region is CASSPDPGQRTEAFF. In DNA, the CDR3 is TGTGCCAGCAGCCCCGACCCGGGCCAGAGGACTGAAGCTTTCTTT.

This clonotype has only a few counts. This chain connects TRBV6-5 to TRBJ1-5; tentatively, D is TRBD1 (6 bases). Trimming removed 5 bases at V and 6 bases at J, with 11 bases between. This CDR3 has 13 amino acids. Germline V gene data show CDR1 as MNHEY and CDR2 as SVGAGI. For the CDR3, the DNA is TGTGCCAGCAGTCAGGGGCTTGCTCAGCCCCAGCATTTT. Residues: CASSQGLAQPQHF.

This clonotype was seen just once. The V and J genes are TRBV4-2 and TRBJ2-7; 9 positions match TRBD2. Germline assignment: CDR1 LGHNA and CDR2 YNFKEQ. Trimming cost V 4 bases and J 6 bases; bases outside gene matches: 13. The length of the CDR3 is 16 residues. The CDR3 sequence: CASSRPTAGGTAEQYF. Here the CDR3 DNA reads TGTGCCAGCAGCCGACCGACAGCGGGAGGAACGGCCGAGCAGTACTTC.

This clonotype has just a few counts. This chain links TRBV29-1 with TRBJ2-3; tentatively, D is TRBD2 (6 bases). CDR3 length: 12 amino acids. Germline values: CDR1 SQVTM, CDR2 ANQGSEA. The V and J ends lost 6 bases and 9 bases respectively, with 16 bases between them. CDR3 protein: CSVPGESSTQYF. The DNA for the CDR3 is TGCAGCGTACCGGGGGAGTCAAGCACGCAGTATTTT.